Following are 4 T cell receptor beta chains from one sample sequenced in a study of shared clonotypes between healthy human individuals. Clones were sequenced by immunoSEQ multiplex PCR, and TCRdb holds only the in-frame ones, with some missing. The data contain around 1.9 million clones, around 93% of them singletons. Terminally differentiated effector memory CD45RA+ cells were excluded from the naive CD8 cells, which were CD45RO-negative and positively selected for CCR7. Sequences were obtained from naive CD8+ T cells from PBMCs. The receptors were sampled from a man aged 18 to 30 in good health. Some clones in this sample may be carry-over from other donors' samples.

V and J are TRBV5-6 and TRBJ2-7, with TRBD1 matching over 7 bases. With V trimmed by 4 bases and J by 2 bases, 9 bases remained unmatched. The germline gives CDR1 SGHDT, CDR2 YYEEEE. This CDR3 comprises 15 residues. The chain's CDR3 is CASSHSWTGPYEQYF. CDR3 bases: TGTGCCAGCAGCCACTCATGGACAGGTCCCTACGAGCAGTACTTC.

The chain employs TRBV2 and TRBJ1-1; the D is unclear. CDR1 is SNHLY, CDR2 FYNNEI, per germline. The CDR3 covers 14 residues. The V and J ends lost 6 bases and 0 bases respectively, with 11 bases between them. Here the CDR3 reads CASRDGYMNTEAFF. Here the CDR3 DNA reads TGTGCCAGCAGGGACGGATACATGAACACTGAAGCTTTCTTT.

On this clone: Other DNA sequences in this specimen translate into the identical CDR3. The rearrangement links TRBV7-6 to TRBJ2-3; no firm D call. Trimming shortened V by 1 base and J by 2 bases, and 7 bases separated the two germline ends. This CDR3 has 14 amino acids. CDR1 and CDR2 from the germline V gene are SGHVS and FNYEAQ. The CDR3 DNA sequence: TGTGCCAGCAGCTTAGGACTCTTCACAGATACGCAGTATTTT. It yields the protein CASSLGLFTDTQYF.

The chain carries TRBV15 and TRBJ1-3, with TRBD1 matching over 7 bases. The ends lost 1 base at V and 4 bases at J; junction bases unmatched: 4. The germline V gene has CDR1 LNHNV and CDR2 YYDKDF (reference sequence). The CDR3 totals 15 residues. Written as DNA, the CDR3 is TGTGCCACCAGCAGAGTCGACAGGGAGGGAAACACCATATATTTT. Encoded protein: CATSRVDREGNTIYF. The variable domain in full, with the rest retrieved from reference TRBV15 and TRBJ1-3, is DAMVIQNPRYQVTQFGKPVTLSCSQTLNHNVMYWYQQKSSQAPKLLFHYYDKDFNNEADTPDNFQSRRPNTSFCFLDIRSPGLGDTAMYLCATSRVDREGNTIYFGEGSWLTVV.